The T cell receptor beta chain described here comes from a study of blood T cell repertoires in COVID-19. About the research overall: From the United States, Italy and Spain came samples of acute and convalescent COVID-19.

Enrolled through a virtual design, the participants were between roughly 18 and 100 years of age and came from some 25 US areas. The germline gives CDR1 SEHNR, CDR2 FQNEAQ (reference sequence). CDR3 length: 14 residues. The V and J ends lost 1 base and 10 bases, in that order; junction bases with no gene match: 3. Source study methods: By means of reference gene primer amplification, nucleated cell counts were estimated. Using immunoSEQ multiplex PCR, the repertoire was profiled, and TCRdb retains in-frame clones only, with some absent. V and J calls and clone size follow that table, whereas D and trimming were derived from the DNA. Of roughly 300,000 clones listed, around 87% are singletons.

This sequence joins TRBV7-9 and TRBJ1-6; 8 bases align to TRBD1. The receptor was derived from a woman under 40 who had recovered from COVID-19. Specimen: PBMCs or T cells enriched from blood (not recorded which). The CDR3 nucleotides are TGTGCCAGCAGCTTAGTGGCAGGGGGCTCACCCCTCCACTTT. Translating it yields CASSLVAGGSPLHF.